This TCR beta chain was retrieved from a study of CD8 T cells in ankylosing spondylitis (dated by TCRdb to 2016 to 2017). Concerning the study at large: T cell receptor beta repertoires were profiled in healthy donors and ankylosing spondylitis patients so that disease-linked TCR variants could be found. The whole study cohort included 90 to 120 healthy donors and 25 ankylosing spondylitis patients. Samples of peripheral blood were taken, and for ankylosing spondylitis patients, synovial fluid was collected as well. Study-wide conclusions, independent of this receptor: Blood from ankylosing spondylitis patients appeared to be characterized by a TCR beta motif composed of eight highly homologous amino acid variants. Some motif variants had previously been reported in the synovial fluid and blood of reactive arthritis patients, which suggests shared mechanisms of disease initiation. The disease-linked clones were reported as significantly enriched in matched synovial fluid samples from ankylosing spondylitis patients. In peripheral blood, the disease-linked clones were found at relatively low frequencies and had a CD8+ phenotype.

The germline V gene specifies SGDLS as CDR1 and YYNGEE as CDR2. The CDR3 sequence holds 13 residues, the cysteine and phenylalanine included. Left in the record is the CDR3 DNA by itself, 39 bases read in frame from the first base. Relative to germline, V is 9 bases shorter and J is 2 bases shorter, with 11 bases between their ends. The sequencer was an Illumina HiSeq 2500. Quantitative 5'-RACE with molecular barcodes was used to prepare TCR beta libraries. Concerning the study's data processing: To identify disease-linked TCR variants, a new computational method was used, one built on a probabilistic model of VDJ rearrangement. TCRdb applied fastp at Q25 and MiXCR to the public reads, then kept only in-frame beta chains. Each CDR3 protein appears once, grouped with its most common genes and DNA. Clone size and V and J calls follow TCRdb, not the original study. Across this sample there are roughly 7,300 distinct CDR3 sequences, with 8.2% seen only once. The top ten hold 20% to 25% of the sample.

This clonotype is medium-sized (0.01 to 0.1%) in terms of sample share. Its antigen has not been determined. Per-base qualities were not stored, and no clone one base away is much larger. This TCR was recovered from a male donor with ankylosing spondylitis or in good health (not recorded which). Sequenced material: blood, either unsorted or a sorted T cell fraction (not recorded which). This receptor chain uses TRBV9 and TRBJ2-2, with TRBD1 tentatively as D gene (5 bases match). This receptor carries the CDR3 CATQGLNTGELFF. The sequenced DNA: TGTGCCACCCAGGGCCTTAACACCGGGGAGCTGTTTTTT.